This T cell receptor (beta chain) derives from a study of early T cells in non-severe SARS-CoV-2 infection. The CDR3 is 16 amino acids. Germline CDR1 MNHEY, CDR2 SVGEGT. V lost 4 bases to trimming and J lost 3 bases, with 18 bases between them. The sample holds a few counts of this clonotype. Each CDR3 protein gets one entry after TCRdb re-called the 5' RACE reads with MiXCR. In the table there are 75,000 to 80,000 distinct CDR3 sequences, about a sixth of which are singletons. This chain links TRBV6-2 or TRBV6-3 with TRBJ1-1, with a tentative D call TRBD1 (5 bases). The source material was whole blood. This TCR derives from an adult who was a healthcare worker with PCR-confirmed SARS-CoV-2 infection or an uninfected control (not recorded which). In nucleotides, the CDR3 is TGTGCCAGCAGTTGGGGCAGAAGTCGGGTATACACTGAAGCTTTCTTT. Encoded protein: CASSWGRSRVYTEAFF.